Listed below are T cell receptor beta chains from one sample, sequenced in a study of beta chain features in type 1 diabetes. Method: immunoSEQ multiplex PCR; TCRdb's copy keeps in-frame clones and lacks some. Here the sample spans some 290,000 clones, 14% being singletons. Sequencing used naive CD4+ T cells from blood. The source of these receptors is a man aged 25-40 years with type 1 diabetes. Both conserved end residues are part of each CDR3. Fields, in order: clone size, D gene, V gene, J gene, CDR3 DNA, CDR3 protein. D genes are given only for firm matches. Expanded clones are given a class, and other clones once, few, many or no size at all.

NA	TRBD1	TRBV7-2	TRBJ2-5	TGTGCCAGCAGCCCTGGACAGGGAGAGACCCAGTACTTC	CASSPGQGETQYF
few	NA	TRBV5-1	TRBJ2-3	TGCGCCAGCAGACCAGCGGGCACAGATACGCAGTATTTT	CASRPAGTDTQYF
NA	TRBD1	TRBV4-3	TRBJ2-1	TGCGCCAGCAGCGGAGCCTGGGGACAGACCGACAATGAGCAGTTCTTC	CASSGAWGQTDNEQFF
NA	NA	TRBV28	TRBJ2-1	TGTGCCAGCAGGACAGGGACTCAATACAATGAGCAGTTCTTC	CASRTGTQYNEQFF
few	NA	TRBV20-1	TRBJ2-7	TGCAGTGCTCTCAAGGAGGACGAGCAGTACTTC	CSALKEDEQYF
few	TRBD1	TRBV10-3	TRBJ2-7	TGTGCCATCAGTAACACCATACTACAGGGGAGACAGTACTTC	CAISNTILQGRQYF
NA	TRBD2	TRBV30	TRBJ2-7	TGTGCCTGGAGTCCGATCTCGACTAGCGTCGGGCAGTACTTC	CAWSPISTSVGQYF
few	NA	TRBV16	TRBJ1-5	TGTGCCAGCAGCCAATCGGGAGGGAATCAGCCCCAGCATTTT	CASSQSGGNQPQHF
once	NA	TRBV6-5	TRBJ1-1	TGTGCCAGCAGCCGACAAGCAACAGGGAAAGCTTTCTTT	CASSRQATGKAFF
few	NA	TRBV4-2	TRBJ2-6	TGTGCCAGCAGCCAAGTAGTGAGGTCTGGGGCCAACGTCCTGACTTTC	CASSQVVRSGANVLTF
few	TRBD1	TRBV28	TRBJ1-2	TGTGCCAGCAGTTCTACAGGGGTTGGCTACACCTTC	CASSSTGVGYTF
NA	NA	TRBV15	TRBJ2-3	TGTGCCACCAGCAGAGATAGGAGTTCAGATACGCAGTATTTT	CATSRDRSSDTQYF
few	NA	TRBV5-1	TRBJ1-2	TGCGCCAGCAGCTTGGCCCCGGGGAAGGGCTATGGCTACACCTTC	CASSLAPGKGYGYTF
NA	NA	TRBV28	TRBJ2-4	TGTGCCAGCAGTTTCCAGGGGACCACTCAGTACTTC	CASSFQGTTQYF
few	TRBD2	TRBV4-2	TRBJ2-1	TGTGCCAGCAGCCCCGGGACTAGCGGGAGTTTGGATGAGCAGTTCTTC	CASSPGTSGSLDEQFF
few	TRBD2	TRBV5-6	TRBJ2-1	TGTGCCAGCAGCTTAGGACTAGCGGGTTTCGCGATATACAATGAGCAGTTCTTC	CASSLGLAGFAIYNEQFF
NA	NA	TRBV27	TRBJ2-1	TGTGCCAGCAGTTTATCCCGACTAGTGGATGAGCAGTTCTTC	CASSLSRLVDEQFF
NA	NA	TRBV28	TRBJ1-5	TGTGCCAGCCGGAGCAATCAGCCCCAGCATTTT	CASRSNQPQHF
few	NA	TRBV20-1	TRBJ1-1	TGCAGTGCTATCAGGGACACTGAAGCTTTCTTT	CSAIRDTEAFF
NA	TRBD2	TRBV7-2	TRBJ2-1	TGTGCCAGCAGTGGACTAGCGGATTACAATGAGCAGTTCTTC	CASSGLADYNEQFF